The clone carrying this T cell receptor (beta chain) was detected many times. Its specificity is not known. The CDR3 sequence is 11 residues long. Trimming stripped 4 bases from V and 4 bases from J, with 4 bases between. From germline, CDR1 is MDHEN and CDR2 SYDVKM. This sample stems from a study of tumor and adjacent non-tumor tissue in lung cancer. Whole-study context: Some 3.9 million productive TCRbeta reads were obtained per sample on average.

Study results and caveats: Tumor tissue had significantly higher TCR diversity than normal lung.

The template was RNA from unsorted bulk tissue. Donors were chemotherapy-naive, newly diagnosed lung cancer surgical patients in China, August–late 2014. A modified ARM-PCR protocol with three rounds of nested PCR amplified TCRbeta. MiXCR, applied by TCRdb to the multiplex PCR reads, yields one record per CDR3 protein. The table shows about 110,000 distinct CDR3 sequences, with more than 70% occurring only once. The chain employs TRBV28 and TRBJ1-2; no clear D. Sequenced material: lung tumor tissue. This clonotype originated in a woman aged 55-75 years with non-small cell lung cancer. The CDR3 loop reads CASSYFYGYTF. The CDR3 nucleotides read TGTGCCAGCAGTTACTTCTATGGCTACACCTTC.